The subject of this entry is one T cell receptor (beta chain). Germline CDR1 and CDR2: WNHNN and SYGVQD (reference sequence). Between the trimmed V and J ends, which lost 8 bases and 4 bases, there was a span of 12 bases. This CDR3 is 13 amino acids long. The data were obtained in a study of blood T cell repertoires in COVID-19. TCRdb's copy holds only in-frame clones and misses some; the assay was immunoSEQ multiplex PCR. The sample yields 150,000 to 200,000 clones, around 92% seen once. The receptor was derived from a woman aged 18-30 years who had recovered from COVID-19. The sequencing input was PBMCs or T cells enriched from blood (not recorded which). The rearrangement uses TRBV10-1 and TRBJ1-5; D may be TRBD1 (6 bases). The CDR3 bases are TGCGCCAGCCCCACAGGGTTAAATCAGCCCCAGCATTTT. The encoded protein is CASPTGLNQPQHF.